This passage covers 23 T cell receptor beta chains from one sample sequenced in a study of CD8+CD57+ T cells in acquired aplastic anemia. Profiling of TCR beta VDJ combinations and CDR3 sequences used genomic DNA as template. TCRdb called the reads again in MiXCR, with one record for every CDR3 protein. The sample includes a few hundred thousand distinct CDR3 sequences, 55% to 60% of them seen just once. The sequencing input was sorted CD4+, CD8+, or CD8+CD57+ T cells (not recorded which) from PBMCs. The receptors come from a human donor with severe aplastic anemia or a healthy control (not recorded which).

J is TRBJ1-1 and V is TRBV5-1; D perhaps matches TRBD1 (6 bases). CDR3 size: 14 residues. In germline, CDR1 is SGHRS, CDR2 YFSETQ. The germline V and J ends were trimmed by 0 bases and 4 bases, with 10 bases remaining between them. The CDR3 spells CASSLVQGTTEAFF. Here the CDR3 DNA reads TGCGCCAGCAGCTTGGTGCAGGGGACCACTGAAGCTTTCTTT.

The V call is TRBV5-6, the J call TRBJ2-1; the match to TRBD2 covers 11 bases. With 5 bases clipped from V and 9 bases from J, the junction kept 7 bases outside the gene matches. This CDR3 has 14 amino acids. The germline CDR1 and CDR2 sequences are SGHDT and YYEEEE. The CDR3 coding sequence is TGTGCCAGCAGGGGGACGGGACTAGCGGTTGAGCAGTTCTTC. Its translation is CASRGTGLAVEQFF. The entire variable domain, with the rest obtained from reference TRBV5-6 and TRBJ2-1, is as follows: DAGVTQSPTHLIKTRGQQVTLRCSPKSGHDTVSWYQQALGQGPQFIFQYYEEEERQRGNFPDRFSGHQFPNYSSELNVNALLLGDSALYLCASRGTGLAVEQFFGPGTRLTVL.

The chain employs TRBV24-1 and TRBJ1-1; D remains ambiguous. The CDR3 covers 14 residues. Germline V gene data show CDR1 as KGHDR and CDR2 as SFDVKD. Trimming pared 3 bases from V and 10 bases from J, leaving 17 bases between. The DNA of the CDR3 is TGTGCCACCAGTGATCCCCCTCTAACCGCAAGAGCTTTCTTT. This sequence encodes CATSDPPLTARAFF.

This clonotype was found once. At one end the junction does not follow the germline gene, possibly because of a read error. J is TRBJ1-6 and V is TRBV7-8; TRBD1 agrees at 8 bases. The CDR3 is 16 amino acids. CDR1 and CDR2 (germline): SGHVS, FQNEAQ. CDR3 coding DNA: TGTGCCAGCAGCCCTTTCCTAGACAGGGGTAATTCACACCTCCACTTT. Residues: CASSPFLDRGNSHLHF.

This clonotype was detected many times. The chain employs TRBV10-2 and TRBJ1-2; perhaps TRBD1 as D (6 bases). Germline CDR1 is WSHSY and CDR2 is SAAADI. The CDR3 runs 15 residues. V lost 3 bases and J lost 2, with 13 bases in between. The CDR3 DNA sequence: TGCGCCAGCAGTGACTTCACAGGGTCCAACTATGGCTACACCTTC. Its translation: CASSDFTGSNYGYTF.

The V gene is TRBV7-9, the J gene TRBJ2-3, with D hard to call. This CDR3 contains 15 residues. The ends were cut back, 5 bases at V and 4 bases at J, with 16 bases in the middle. Per germline, CDR1 SEHNR and CDR2 FQNEAQ (reference sequence). This CDR3 is CASSTAPYSSDTQYF. The CDR3, as DNA: TGTGCCAGCAGCACTGCGCCGTACAGCTCAGATACGCAGTATTTT.

As to this clonotype: A much larger clone is a single base away; this may be a read error. The rearrangement joins TRBV6-2 or TRBV6-3 to TRBJ1-2, with D possibly matching TRBD1 (5 bases). Germline-derived CDR1 and CDR2 are MNHEY and SVGEGT. This CDR3 has 14 amino acids. The V gene lost 5 bases and the J gene lost 1 base, with 11 bases spanning the gap. The CDR3 nucleotides are TGTGCCAGCAGTCACGGCAGGGATAACTATGGCTACACCTTC. Its protein is CASSHGRDNYGYTF.

V usage is TRBV24-1 and J usage is TRBJ1-5; D gene ambiguous. The length of the CDR3 is 15 residues. With 4 bases removed from V and 2 bases from J, the gap between germline ends came to 11 bases. In germline, CDR1 is KGHDR, CDR2 SFDVKD. CDR3 in DNA: TGTGCCACCAGTGACCCCGGGCAGGGCAATCAGCCCCAGCATTTT. This translates into CATSDPGQGNQPQHF.

The genes are TRBV5-5 and TRBJ2-7, with 9 bases that match TRBD2. Trimming cost V 4 bases and J 2 bases; bases outside gene matches: 7. Per germline, CDR1 SGHKS and CDR2 YYEKEE (reference sequence). CDR3 length: 15 amino acids. The CDR3 sequence is CASSLTSGLAYEQYF. The CDR3 DNA sequence: TGTGCCAGCAGCCTGACTAGCGGACTCGCCTACGAGCAGTACTTC. Full variable domain (remainder filled in from reference TRBV5-5 and TRBJ2-7): DAGVTQSPTHLIKTRGQQVTLRCSPISGHKSVSWYQQVLGQGPQFIFQYYEKEERGRGNFPDRFSARQFPNYSSELNVNALLLGDSALYLCASSLTSGLAYEQYFGPGTRLTVT.

This clonotype was found many times. The V call is TRBV24-1, the J call TRBJ2-5; D possibly corresponds to TRBD2 (6 bases). Germline assignment: CDR1 KGHDR and CDR2 SFDVKD. This CDR3 spans 14 amino acids. The V end was cut by 3 bases, the J end by 1 base, with 8 bases between. The CDR3 DNA reads TGTGCCACCAGTGATCGGGACTTCCAAGAGACCCAGTACTTC. This gives the protein CATSDRDFQETQYF.

This clonotype was seen many times. The chain has TRBV7-2 and TRBJ2-3; D might be TRBD2 (6 bases). The CDR3 is made up of 15 amino acids. The ends were cut back, 5 bases at V and 2 bases at J, with 14 bases in the middle. Germline loops: CDR1 SGHTA, CDR2 FQGNSA. The CDR3 sequence: CASSPGRTPTDTQYF. The DNA for the CDR3 is TGTGCCAGCAGCCCGGGGAGGACTCCCACAGATACGCAGTATTTT.

This clonotype appeared many times. The rearrangement uses TRBV5-1 and TRBJ1-3, with D possibly TRBD1 on 6 matching bases. The CDR3 consists of 18 residues. Germline V gives CDR1 SGHRS, CDR2 YFSETQ. The germline V and J ends were trimmed by 4 bases and 0 bases, with 20 bases remaining between them. This CDR3 reads CASSSTTTGSNSGNTIYF. CDR3 coding DNA: TGCGCCAGCAGCAGTACCACGACAGGCTCCAACTCTGGAAACACCATATATTTT.

The chain carries TRBV12-3 or TRBV12-4 and TRBJ2-3; D is perhaps TRBD2 (6 bases). V was trimmed by 10 bases and J by 0 bases, leaving 8 bases between them. The CDR3 is made up of 12 amino acids. CDR3 sequence reads: CATRGSTDTQYF. CDR3 DNA sequence: TGTGCCACGCGGGGAAGCACAGATACGCAGTATTTT.

A word on this clonotype: Relative to the germline gene, one junction end is altered; a read error may explain this. In DNA form, the CDR3 reads TGTGCCTGCAGTGAAGGCAGGGGTCGCACAGAAGCTTTCTTT. Protein sequence: CACSEGRGRTEAFF. The chain links TRBV2 to TRBJ1-1; tentatively, D is TRBD1 (6 bases). CDR1 and CDR2 from the germline V gene are SNHLY and FYNNEI. The CDR3 spans 14 residues.

The chain uses TRBV7-3 and TRBJ2-5; 7 nucleotides agree with TRBD2. Germline CDR1 and CDR2: SGHTA and FQGTGA. J gave up 4 bases and V 4 bases, and 3 bases lay outside the gene matches. This CDR3 is 13 amino acids long. The CDR3 nucleotides are TGTGCCAGCAGCTACACTAGCGTAGAGACCCAGTACTTC. Its translation is CASSYTSVETQYF.

The V call is TRBV20-1, the J call TRBJ2-3, with TRBD2 matching over 8 bases. V was pared by 4 bases and J by 0 bases, with 6 bases of the junction left unmatched. The CDR3 totals 15 residues. Per the germline V gene, CDR1 is DFQATT and CDR2 is SNEGSKA (reference sequence). The CDR3 region is CSANILAESTDTQYF. The CDR3 region has the DNA TGCAGTGCTAATATACTAGCGGAGAGCACAGATACGCAGTATTTT.

This chain links TRBV7-6 with TRBJ2-3; TRBD2 agrees at 8 bases. CDR1 and CDR2 (germline): SGHVS, FNYEAQ. With 7 bases clipped from V and 5 bases from J, the junction kept 11 bases outside the gene matches. There are 15 residues in the CDR3. The CDR3 nucleotides read TGTGCCAGCACCCTCGGGGGGGGGGCAGGAGATACGCAGTATTTT. It codes for CASTLGGGAGDTQYF.

Comment on this clonotype: Its ends do not fully match the called genes, so a read error is possible. CDR3 protein: CASSHRLAGAGADTQYF. The DNA of the CDR3 is TGCGCCAGCAGCCACCGACTAGCGGGGGCCGGCGCAGATACGCAGTACTTT. The chain uses TRBV5-1 and TRBJ2-3; 12 bases match TRBD2. The CDR3 is 17 residues long. From germline, CDR1 is SGHRS and CDR2 YFSETQ. The variable domain in full, completed from reference TRBV5-1 and TRBJ2-3, reads KAGVTQTPRYLIKTRGQQVTLSCSPISGHRSVSWYQQTPGQGLQFLFEYFSETQRNKGNFPGRFSGRQFSNSRSEMNVSTLELGDSALYLCASSHRLAGAGADTQYFGPGTRLTVL.

The V and J genes are TRBV5-1 and TRBJ2-7; D is perhaps TRBD2 (6 bases). Trimming pared 2 bases from V and 6 bases from J, leaving 12 bases between. CDR1 and CDR2 from the germline V gene are SGHRS and YFSETQ. The CDR3 sequence is 13 residues long. As DNA, the CDR3 is TGCGCCAGCAGCTTTGAGTCGGGGGTCGAGCAGTACTTC. Protein: CASSFESGVEQYF.

Only one count was recorded for this clonotype. The CDR3 DNA reads TGTGCCAGCAGCTCGTTAAGCGAGCAGTACTTC. This translates into CASSSLSEQYF. The chain uses TRBV7-2 and TRBJ2-7, with unresolved D. V was cut by 4 bases and J by 6 bases, with 7 bases left in between. This CDR3 is 11 amino acids long. Germline lookup yields CDR1 SGHTA and CDR2 FQGNSA.

A few counts support this clonotype. The genes are TRBV6-5 and TRBJ2-2; D may be TRBD1 or TRBD2 (6 bases each). V shed 5 bases and J shed 2 bases, with 15 bases lying between them. Germline lookup yields CDR1 MNHEY and CDR2 SVGAGI. The CDR3 is 16 amino acids. This chain's CDR3 is CASSRPGAPNTGELFF. DNA of the CDR3: TGTGCCAGCAGTCGCCCGGGGGCACCAAACACCGGGGAGCTGTTTTTT.

This clonotype was detected many times. The chain uses TRBV2 and TRBJ1-4; the D gene is possibly TRBD1 (6 bases). Germline V gene data show CDR1 as SNHLY and CDR2 as FYNNEI. The CDR3 covers 17 residues. V lost 4 bases and J 3 bases, leaving 18 bases between the germline ends. CDR3 amino acids: CASSGWGARTSNEKLFF. CDR3 nucleotides: TGTGCCAGCAGTGGTTGGGGGGCCCGAACCTCTAATGAAAAACTGTTTTTT.

The DNA of the CDR3 is TGTGCCAGCAGTTTACAGGGGGGGAACTATGGCTACACCTTC. The encoded protein is CASSLQGGNYGYTF. This chain links TRBV12-3 or TRBV12-4 with TRBJ1-2; 7 bases line up with TRBD1. The J segment lost 2 bases and the V segment lost 2 bases, leaving 2 bases of the junction unmatched. The CDR3 consists of 14 residues.